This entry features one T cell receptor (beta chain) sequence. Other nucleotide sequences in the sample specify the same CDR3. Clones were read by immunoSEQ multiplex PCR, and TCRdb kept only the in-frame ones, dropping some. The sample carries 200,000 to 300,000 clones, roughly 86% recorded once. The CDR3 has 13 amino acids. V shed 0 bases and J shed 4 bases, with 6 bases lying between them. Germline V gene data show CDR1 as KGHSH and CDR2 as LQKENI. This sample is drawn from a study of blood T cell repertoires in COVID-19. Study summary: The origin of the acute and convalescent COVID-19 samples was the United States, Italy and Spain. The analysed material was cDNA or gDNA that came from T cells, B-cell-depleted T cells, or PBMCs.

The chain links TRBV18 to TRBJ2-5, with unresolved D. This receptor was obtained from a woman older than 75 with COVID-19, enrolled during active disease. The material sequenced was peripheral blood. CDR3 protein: CASSPPLAETQYF. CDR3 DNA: TGTGCCAGCTCACCACCTTTGGCAGAGACCCAGTACTTC.